This TCR beta chain was identified during a study of T cells after yellow fever vaccination. The study's findings and limits: Weaker, the secondary response had a peak occurring faster, on day 5 versus 15. Clones that expanded after primary vaccination mostly reappeared after the booster (approximately 96% CD4, about 89% CD8).

Comment on this clonotype: Antigen: not known.

The 5'RACE template-switching step produced TCR cDNA and added a universal primer site and UMIs. MiXCR was run by TCRdb on the 5' RACE reads, yielding one entry per CDR3 protein. The sample includes some 350,000 distinct CDR3 sequences, roughly 12% seen only once; the top ten take more than 15%. The source is a man aged 18 to 30 who received the YFV17D yellow fever vaccine. Sequenced material: PBMCs, taken on the day of the first yellow fever vaccination.

The CDR3 sequence: CASSSGTGEAETQYF. The CDR3 DNA sequence: TGTGCCAGCAGCTCCGGGACAGGGGAAGCAGAGACCCAGTACTTC. The chain recombines TRBV7-9 with TRBJ2-5; 10 positions match TRBD1. The CDR3 length is 15 residues. The junction had 6 bases not matched to a gene; V was cut back by 4 bases and J by 4 bases. Germline V lookup: CDR1 SEHNR, CDR2 FQNEAQ (reference sequence).